This T cell receptor beta chain emerged from a study of blood T cell repertoires in COVID-19. Study background: COVID-19 samples from acute and convalescent phases originated in the United States, Italy and Spain.

The study drew participants aged about 18 to 89 years from 20 to 30 US areas. Categorization into cohorts depended on clinical history that participants reported. Donors in Cohort 3 who had recovered were those with two negative PCRs, healthcare professional clearance, or resolution of their symptoms. Repertoires were generated with immunoSEQ multiplex PCR, while TCRdb's copy carries only in-frame clones and drops some. The sample records some 260,000 clones, approximately 90% being singletons. In germline, CDR1 is SQVTM, CDR2 ANQGSEA. The V end lost 0 bases, the J end lost 1 base, and 18 bases lay between the germline ends. The length of the CDR3 is 17 residues.

What was sequenced was PBMCs or T cells enriched from blood (not recorded which). This chain joins TRBV29-1 and TRBJ1-2; possible D gene TRBD1, 6 bases. The clonotype comes from a man aged 35-49 years who had recovered from COVID-19. CDR3 region: CSVEDEGDIRDNYGYTF. The CDR3 nucleotides are TGCAGCGTTGAAGATGAGGGGGACATTCGTGATAACTATGGCTACACCTTC.